Presented here are 5 T cell receptor beta chains from one specimen sequenced in a study of blood T cell repertoires in COVID-19. TCRdb's table, derived via immunoSEQ multiplex PCR, lists solely in-frame clones and lacks some. The sample records about 160,000 clones, 87% being singletons. The source material was peripheral blood. The receptor source for this set is a man older than 75 with acute or convalescent COVID-19.

This clone was recorded once. V and J are TRBV7-9 and TRBJ1-6; 11 nucleotides align to TRBD1. V lost 5 bases, J lost 9 bases, and 3 bases stayed unmatched. Germline V CDR1 and CDR2: SEHNR, FQNEAQ (reference sequence). The CDR3 sequence is 14 residues long. Here the CDR3 reads CASSRTGGASPLHF. The DNA of the CDR3 is TGTGCCAGCAGCCGGACAGGGGGCGCTTCACCCCTCCACTTT.

This chain links TRBV19 with TRBJ2-1; TRBD2 is a possible D gene (6 bases). Per the germline V gene, CDR1 is LNHDA and CDR2 is SQIVND (reference sequence). The CDR3 contains 12 residues. The V end was cut by 4 bases, the J end by 9 bases, with 10 bases between. The CDR3 is CASSTGLFEQFF. CDR3 sequence (DNA): TGTGCCAGTAGTACTGGACTATTTGAGCAGTTCTTC.

The V and J genes are TRBV5-1 and TRBJ2-3, with 7 bases identical to TRBD2. This CDR3 has 17 residues. The J segment lost 4 bases and the V segment lost 4 bases, leaving 15 bases of the junction unmatched. Per germline, CDR1 SGHRS and CDR2 YFSETQ. CDR3 region: CASSHGPLAGEADTQYF. The CDR3 DNA reads as TGCGCCAGCAGCCACGGACCGCTGGCGGGAGAAGCAGATACGCAGTATTTT.

The rearrangement uses TRBV5-1 and TRBJ1-4; 8 bases fit TRBD1. CDR3 size: 16 residues. The trim removed 1 base at V and 0 bases at J, leaving 2 bases unmatched. Germline V gene data show CDR1 as SGHRS and CDR2 as YFSETQ. This CDR3 reads CASSLPTGATNEKLFF. CDR3 in DNA: TGCGCCAGCAGCTTGCCGACAGGGGCAACTAATGAAAAACTGTTTTTT.

The chain carries TRBV27 and TRBJ1-6, with D possibly being TRBD1 (5 bases). CDR3 length: 15 amino acids. The germline V gene has CDR1 MNHEY and CDR2 SMNVEV (reference sequence). Trimming stripped 3 bases from V and 3 bases from J, with 9 bases between. This chain's CDR3 is CASSLGGGYNSPLHF. CDR3 DNA: TGTGCCAGCAGTTTGGGCGGGGGCTATAATTCACCCCTCCACTTT.